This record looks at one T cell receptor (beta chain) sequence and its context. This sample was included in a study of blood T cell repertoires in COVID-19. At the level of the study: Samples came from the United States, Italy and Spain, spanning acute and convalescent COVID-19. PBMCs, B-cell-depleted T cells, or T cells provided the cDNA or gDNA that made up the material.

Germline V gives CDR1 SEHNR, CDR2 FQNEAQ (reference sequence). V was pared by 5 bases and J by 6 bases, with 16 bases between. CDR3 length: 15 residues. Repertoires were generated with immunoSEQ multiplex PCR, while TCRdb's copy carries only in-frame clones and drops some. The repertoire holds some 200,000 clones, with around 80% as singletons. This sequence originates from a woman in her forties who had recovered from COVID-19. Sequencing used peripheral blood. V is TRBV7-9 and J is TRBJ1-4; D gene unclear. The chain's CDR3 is CASSGYRDTYEKLFF. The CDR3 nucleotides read TGTGCCAGCAGCGGATACCGGGATACTTATGAAAAACTGTTTTTT. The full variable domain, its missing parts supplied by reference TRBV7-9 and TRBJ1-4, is DTGVSQNPRHKITKRGQNVTFRCDPISEHNRLYWYRQTLGQGPEFLTYFQNEAQLEKSRLLSDRFSAERPKGSFSTLEIQRTEQGDSAMYLCASSGYRDTYEKLFFGSGTQLSVL.